This T cell receptor (beta chain) is drawn from a study of blood T cell repertoires in COVID-19. As for the study in general: Samples representing acute and convalescent COVID-19 were sourced from the United States, Italy and Spain. The analysed material was cDNA or gDNA that came from T cells, B-cell-depleted T cells, or PBMCs.

Authors' processing steps: From reference gene primer amplification, estimates of nucleated cell counts were derived. Here immunoSEQ multiplex PCR was the method, and the copy in TCRdb shows in-frame clones only, minus some. For V, J and clone size, that table is used; D and trimming come from the DNA. This sample has hundreds of thousands of clones, with 90% found just once. V was clipped by 3 bases and J by 4 bases, with 11 bases between them. This CDR3 spans 13 amino acids. Germline V gives CDR1 SGHNT, CDR2 YYREEE (reference sequence). The receptor comes from a woman between 18 and 29 years old with acute or convalescent COVID-19. The sample comprised peripheral blood. V gene TRBV5-4 combines with J gene TRBJ2-7, with D possibly matching TRBD2 (5 bases). CDR3 residues: CASSWGVGYEQYF. DNA of the CDR3: TGTGCCAGCAGCTGGGGAGTGGGTTACGAGCAGTACTTC.